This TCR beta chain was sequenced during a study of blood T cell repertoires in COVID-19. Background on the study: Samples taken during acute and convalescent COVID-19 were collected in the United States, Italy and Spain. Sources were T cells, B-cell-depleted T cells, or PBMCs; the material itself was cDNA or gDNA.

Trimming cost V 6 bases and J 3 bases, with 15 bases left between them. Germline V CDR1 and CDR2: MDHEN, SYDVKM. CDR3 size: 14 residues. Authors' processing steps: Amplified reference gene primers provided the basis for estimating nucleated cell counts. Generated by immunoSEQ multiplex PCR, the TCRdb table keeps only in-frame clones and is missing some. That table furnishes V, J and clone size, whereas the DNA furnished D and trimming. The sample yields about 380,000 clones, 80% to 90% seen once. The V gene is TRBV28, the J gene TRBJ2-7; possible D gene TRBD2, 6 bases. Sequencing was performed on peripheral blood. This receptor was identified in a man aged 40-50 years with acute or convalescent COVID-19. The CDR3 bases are TGTGCCAGCAGACGGGGACTGGCTGGCTACGAGCAGTACTTC. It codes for CASRRGLAGYEQYF. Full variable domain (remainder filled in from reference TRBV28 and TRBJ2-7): DVKVTQSSRYLVKRTGEKVFLECVQDMDHENMFWYRQDPGLGLRLIYFSYDVKMKEKGDIPEGYSVSREKKERFSLILESASTNQTSMYLCASRRGLAGYEQYFGPGTRLTVT.